This passage covers 15 T cell receptor beta chains from one sample sequenced in a study of shared clonotypes between healthy human individuals. Sequenced by immunoSEQ multiplex PCR; TCRdb stores in-frame clones only, minus some. The profile covers 640,000 or so clones, with more than 70% appearing a single time and under 2% taken by the ten largest. The specimen was memory CD4+ T cells sorted from blood. Subset of the sample: CD45RA-negative fraction. The receptors here all came from a young woman in good health.

This chain uses TRBV28 with TRBJ1-2; D is unresolved. The CDR3 consists of 15 residues. Germline CDR1 is MDHEN and CDR2 is SYDVKM. Trimming removed 4 bases at V and 4 bases at J, with 16 bases between. CDR3 DNA: TGTGCCAGCAGTTCCCAGGCGGGCGTTGGCTATGGCTACACCTTC. It is translated as CASSSQAGVGYGYTF.

V is TRBV7-9 and J is TRBJ2-5; TRBD1 agrees at 7 bases. The V gene end was trimmed by 4 bases and the J gene end by 3 bases; junction bases not matched to a gene: 14. The CDR3 has 17 residues. Per germline, CDR1 SEHNR and CDR2 FQNEAQ (reference sequence). Written as DNA, the CDR3 is TGTGCCAGCAGCTCCCCCCCACGGGACAGAGGGAAAGAGACCCAGTACTTC. Protein product: CASSSPPRDRGKETQYF.

V and J are TRBV7-2 and TRBJ2-4, with D possibly TRBD2 on 6 matching bases. Per the germline V gene, CDR1 is SGHTA and CDR2 is FQGNSA. CDR3 size: 17 residues. Deletions cut 4 bases from V and 4 bases from J, with 20 bases between. The CDR3 spells CASSSPEGGPVKNIQYF. The DNA for the CDR3 is TGTGCCAGCAGCTCCCCGGAGGGCGGGCCGGTAAAAAACATTCAGTACTTC. Drawing the rest from reference TRBV7-2 and TRBJ2-4, the complete variable domain is GAGVSQSPSNKVTEKGKDVELRCDPISGHTALYWYRQSLGQGLEFLIYFQGNSAPDKSGLPSDRFSAERTGGSVSTLTIQRTQQEDSAVYLCASSSPEGGPVKNIQYFGAGTRLSVL.

On this clone itself: Other DNA sequences from this sample encode an identical CDR3 as well. The chain couples TRBV7-8 to TRBJ1-2, with 7 bases that match TRBD1. The CDR3 has 14 residues. Germline assignment: CDR1 SGHVS and CDR2 FQNEAQ. The trim removed 3 bases at V and 1 base at J, leaving 2 bases unmatched. The CDR3 nucleotides are TGTGCCAGCAGCTTTTCAGGGGGTAACTATGGCTACACCTTC. It is translated as CASSFSGGNYGYTF.

The V and J genes are TRBV19 and TRBJ1-2; D gene unclear. CDR1 is LNHDA and CDR2 is SQIVND in the germline V gene (reference sequence). V was shortened by 8 bases and J by 2 bases, with 15 bases between the two germline ends. CDR3 size: 14 residues. CDR3 in amino acids: CASRRPNQNYGYTF. CDR3 DNA: TGTGCCAGTCGCCGCCCAAATCAGAACTATGGCTACACCTTC.

V is TRBV6-5 and J is TRBJ2-6; the D gene could be TRBD1 or TRBD2 (5 bases each). V shed 5 bases and J shed 0 bases, with 8 bases lying between them. Germline-derived CDR1 and CDR2 are MNHEY and SVGAGI. This CDR3 has 15 residues. CDR3: CASSGDASGANVLTF. The CDR3 region has the DNA TGTGCCAGCAGTGGGGACGCCTCTGGGGCCAACGTCCTGACTTTC.

Concerning this clone itself: This may stem from a read error, because a much larger clone lies one nucleotide away. This rearrangement joins TRBV18 to TRBJ1-1; D unclear. Trimming pared 1 base from V and 4 bases from J, leaving 7 bases between. Per germline, CDR1 KGHSH and CDR2 LQKENI. The CDR3 spans 13 residues. The DNA for the CDR3 is TGTGCCAGCTCACCACGGGAGGCCACTGAAGCTTTCTTT. Its protein is CASSPREATEAFF.

The chain couples TRBV11-2 to TRBJ1-4; D remains ambiguous. With 3 bases removed from V and 4 bases from J, the gap between germline ends came to 15 bases. CDR3 length: 16 residues. CDR1 is SGHAT and CDR2 is FQNNGV in the germline V gene. In DNA, the CDR3 is TGTGCCAGCAGCTTGAAGTTTGGCGGGAGTAATGAAAAACTGTTTTTT. Residues: CASSLKFGGSNEKLFF. The full variable domain, in which reference TRBV11-2 and TRBJ1-4 provide the parts outside the CDR3, is EAGVAQSPRYKIIEKRQSVAFWCNPISGHATLYWYQQILGQGPKLLIQFQNNGVVDDSQLPKDRFSAERLKGVDSTLKIQPAKLEDSAVYLCASSLKFGGSNEKLFFGSGTQLSVL.

This clone was found once. The V gene is TRBV5-1, the J gene TRBJ2-7; tentative D call: TRBD2 (7 bases). Germline-derived CDR1 and CDR2 are SGHRS and YFSETQ. The CDR3 spans 15 residues. The V end was cut by 4 bases, the J end by 3 bases, with 17 bases between. The CDR3 spells CASSVLGGDFYEQYF. Here the CDR3 DNA reads TGCGCCAGCAGCGTGCTAGGGGGGGATTTCTACGAGCAGTACTTC.

This clone was seen more than once but under ten times. The chain couples TRBV9 to TRBJ2-3, with 7 bases lining up with TRBD1. The junction had 7 bases not matched to a gene; V was cut back by 3 bases and J by 0 bases. Germline assignment: CDR1 SGDLS and CDR2 YYNGEE. The CDR3 runs to 16 residues. The CDR3: CASSALGRGSTDTQYF. CDR3 nucleotide sequence: TGTGCCAGCAGCGCCCTAGGCAGGGGGAGCACAGATACGCAGTATTTT.

The chain couples TRBV5-1 to TRBJ2-1, with TRBD2 matching 10 bases. V was pared by 1 base and J by 7 bases, with 5 bases of the junction left unmatched. Per the germline V gene, CDR1 is SGHRS and CDR2 is YFSETQ. The CDR3 loop spans 15 amino acids. The CDR3 loop reads CASSLITSGTNEQFF. The CDR3 DNA is TGCGCCAGCAGCTTGATTACTAGCGGGACGAATGAGCAGTTCTTC.

CDR3 nucleotides: TGCAGCGTTAGGCCCGGGAACACTGAAGCTTTCTTT. Its protein product is CSVRPGNTEAFF. This chain joins TRBV29-1 and TRBJ1-1; D ambiguous. The germline V and J ends were trimmed by 5 bases and 1 base, with 8 bases remaining between them. The CDR3 loop spans 12 amino acids. CDR1 SQVTM and CDR2 ANQGSEA come from the germline V gene.

The chain has TRBV29-1 and TRBJ2-5; D gene ambiguous. The CDR3 contains 12 residues. Trimming removed 7 bases from V and 7 bases from J, with 16 bases in between. Germline values: CDR1 SQVTM, CDR2 ANQGSEA. CDR3 amino acids: CSATLNMGTQYF. In nucleotides, the CDR3 is TGCAGCGCTACATTGAACATGGGGACCCAGTACTTC.

The J gene is TRBJ1-2, the V gene TRBV7-9, with D uncertain. The CDR3 sequence is 12 residues long. Germline CDR1 reads SEHNR; CDR2 reads FQNEAQ (reference sequence). V lost 1 base, J lost 6 bases, and 6 bases lay in between. The CDR3 loop reads CASSLDGHGYTF. CDR3 nucleotides: TGTGCCAGCAGCTTAGACGGCCATGGCTACACCTTC.

The CDR3 is CATSRDRDRSFYEQYF. CDR3 nucleotides: TGTGCCACCAGCAGGGACCGGGACAGGTCCTTCTACGAGCAGTACTTC. This rearrangement joins TRBV15 to TRBJ2-5; TRBD1 matches at 8 bases. Judging by the DNA end, TRBJ2-7 fits better; the J call may be wrong. This CDR3 comprises 16 residues. The V gene's germline CDR1 is LNHNV and CDR2 YYDKDF (reference sequence).